Ten or more counts support the clone carrying this T cell receptor (beta chain). This record belongs to a study of T-cell reconstitution after alpha-beta-depleted transplantation in children. Unique molecular identifiers were used to barcode this TCRbeta library. One entry per CDR3 protein results from TCRdb running MiXCR on the PCR reads. The sample holds 440,000 or so distinct CDR3 sequences; approximately 10% are singletons and the top ten take 4.5% to 7%. CDR3 length equals 17 residues. Germline CDR1 is SGHNT and CDR2 is YYREEE (reference sequence). Trimming shortened V by 0 bases and J by 0 bases, and 14 bases separated the two germline ends.

Sample: PBMCs from the stem cell graft donor, taken from the stem cell graft. This sequence was found in a human donor who donated a stem cell graft to a child with acute myeloid leukemia. The rearrangement uses TRBV5-4 and TRBJ2-3; D is ambiguous. DNA for the CDR3: TGTGCCAGCAGCTTGGATTGGGCAGACGCTAGCACAGATACGCAGTATTTT. It is translated as CASSLDWADASTDTQYF.